This is a list of T cell receptor beta chains from one sample in a study of CD8+CD57+ T cells in acquired aplastic anemia. MiXCR, applied by TCRdb to the reads, yields one record per CDR3 protein. The sample includes a few hundred thousand distinct CDR3 sequences, about three fifths of them seen just once. Sequencing input: sorted CD4+, CD8+, or CD8+CD57+ T cells (not recorded which) from PBMCs. The receptors stem from a human donor with aplastic anemia. CDR3s include the opening cysteine and the closing phenylalanine or tryptophan. D genes are given only for firm matches. Clone size is not always given. Where it is, it says once, few, many or a class for expanded clones.

TRBJ1-2	TRBD1	TRBV9	-	TGTGCCAGCAGCGAAGGGACAGCAACTAACTATGGCTACACCTTC	CASSEGTATNYGYTF
TRBJ1-5	TRBD1	TRBV7-9	-	TGTGCCAGCAGCGGGGGGGACAGGGGAGAACAGCCCCAGCATTTT	CASSGGDRGEQPQHF
TRBJ1-6	TRBD1	TRBV5-1	once	TGTGCCAGCAGCCCCTCCGACAGGGTCTATAATTCACCCCTCCACTTT	CASSPSDRVYNSPLHF
TRBJ2-7	TRBD1	TRBV6-2/TRBV6-3	-	TGTGCCAGCAGGTACGCAGGGGGCGGTCGTAACGAGCAGTACTTC	CASRYAGGGRNEQYF
TRBJ1-1	TRBD1	TRBV19	-	TGTGCCAGTAGTAACAAGGGACAGGTTATAACTGAAGCTTTCTTT	CASSNKGQVITEAFF
TRBJ2-3	-	TRBV12-3/TRBV12-4	many	TGTGCCAGCAGTTTACTAGATACGCAGTATTTT	CASSLLDTQYF
TRBJ2-5	-	TRBV19	-	TGTGCCAGTAGTATGACAGACCAAGAGACCCAGTACTTC	CASSMTDQETQYF
TRBJ2-7	TRBD1	TRBV20-1	-	TGCAGGGCAAGGGACAGGGGATCCTACGAGCAGTACTTC	CRARDRGSYEQYF
TRBJ1-2	TRBD1	TRBV10-3	once	TGTGCCATCAGTGAGACCCGACAGGGGTACGGCTACACCTTC	CAISETRQGYGYTF
TRBJ1-3	TRBD1	TRBV29-1	-	TGCAGCGTTGGGACAGGACGGACGGGAAACACCATATATTTT	CSVGTGRTGNTIYF
TRBJ1-2	TRBD1	TRBV5-1	many	TGCGCCAGCAGCTTGACCCCCGGGACAGGCCTATATGGCTACACCTTC	CASSLTPGTGLYGYTF
TRBJ2-3	TRBD1	TRBV5-4	-	TGTGCCAGCAGCCCAAGACAGGGGAGGACGAGCACAGATACGCAGTATTTT	CASSPRQGRTSTDTQYF
TRBJ1-2	-	TRBV10-2	many	TGCGCCAGCAGTGAGTCGGAGGGGAATAACTATGGCTACACCTTC	CASSESEGNNYGYTF
TRBJ1-2	-	TRBV19	-	TGTGCCAGTAGTCCAACACTCCAGGGCCCTCCTTATGGCTACACCTTC	CASSPTLQGPPYGYTF
TRBJ1-6	TRBD1	TRBV19	-	TGTGCCAGTAGGAGCGGGACAGGAGATTGGGCCCTCCACTTT	CASRSGTGDWALHF
TRBJ2-3	-	TRBV27	-	TGTGCCAGCGCCCCCCCAAGGCTCCGGGATACGCAGTATTTT	CASAPPRLRDTQYF
TRBJ2-7	-	TRBV7-9	-	TGTGCCAGCAGCTCCGAGGGATACGAGCAGTACTTC	CASSSEGYEQYF
TRBJ2-3	TRBD2	TRBV7-9	-	TGTGCCAGCAGCTTGGGACTAGATGGAATGGCGGATACGCAGTATTTT	CASSLGLDGMADTQYF
TRBJ2-5	-	TRBV7-3	many	TGTGCCAGCAGCCCCGGGCGCCAAGAGACCCAGTACTTC	CASSPGRQETQYF
TRBJ2-2	TRBD2	TRBV20-1	many	TGCAGTGCTAGATCAACTAGCGGGGGAACCGGGGAGCTGTTTTTT	CSARSTSGGTGELFF
TRBJ2-3	TRBD2	TRBV19	-	TGTGCCAGTAGCAAAGCGGGAACCCCAGATACGCAGTATTTT	CASSKAGTPDTQYF
TRBJ1-1	-	TRBV6-9	-	TGTGCCAGCAGTTACAGGGAGGGGTGGAGCACTGAAGCTTTCTTT	CASSYREGWSTEAFF
TRBJ1-1	-	TRBV20-1	-	TGCAGTGCTAGAGATCCCGACAGACAGTACACTGAAGCTTTCTTT	CSARDPDRQYTEAFF
TRBJ2-7	TRBD2	TRBV24-1	-	TGTGCCACCAGTGACGGGGGGTGGGGGGGGGGGATCTCCTACGAGCAGTACTTC	CATSDGGWGGGISYEQYF
TRBJ2-3	-	TRBV7-2	-	TGTGCCAGCAGCTACCGGGACATGACAGATACGCAGTATTTT	CASSYRDMTDTQYF
TRBJ2-7	TRBD1	TRBV7-8	many	TGTGCCAGCAGCTTAGACGGGACAGGGTTTTACGAGCAGTACTTC	CASSLDGTGFYEQYF
TRBJ2-3	TRBD2	TRBV10-3	-	TGTGCCATCAGTGAGTCAACGGGACTAGCGGGAGATACGCAGTATTTT	CAISESTGLAGDTQYF
TRBJ1-6	-	TRBV7-3	-	TGTGCCAGCAGCCCACCCGAGGGGCGGCATAATTCACCCCTCCACTTT	CASSPPEGRHNSPLHF
TRBJ1-1	TRBD1	TRBV7-9	-	TGTGCCAGCAGCTACACACAGGGGGCTGAAGCTTTCTTT	CASSYTQGAEAFF
TRBJ2-3	-	TRBV7-2	-	TGTGCCAGCAGCTTGGCTAGCCCGTTTTCGGATACGCAGTATTTT	CASSLASPFSDTQYF
TRBJ1-1	-	TRBV19	-	TGTGCCAGTAGTCTGTGGGTCGCCGCCACTGAAGCTTTCTTT	CASSLWVAATEAFF
TRBJ2-7	TRBD1	TRBV2	-	TGTGCCAGCAGCCGCGGTCGCGCCGGGACAGGAAAATACGAGCAGTACTTC	CASSRGRAGTGKYEQYF
TRBJ2-7	TRBD1	TRBV6-5	-	TGTGCCAGCAGTCCATCGGGACAGGGGTCCGAGCAGTACTTC	CASSPSGQGSEQYF
TRBJ2-7	TRBD2	TRBV20-1	-	TGCAGTGCTAGAGATCTGCCAGCGGGAGTCCGCTACGAGCAGTACTTC	CSARDLPAGVRYEQYF
TRBJ2-2	-	TRBV6-4	few	TGTGCCAGCAGTGACTCGACAAACACCGGGGAGCTGTTTTTT	CASSDSTNTGELFF
TRBJ2-1	-	TRBV29-1	once	TGCAGCGTTACAGATAGCGGAAGATACAATGAGCAGTTCTTC	CSVTDSGRYNEQFF
TRBJ2-5	-	TRBV7-8	-	TGTGCCAGGATCTTACTTGGCCCCGGGACGGGGGAGACCCAGTACTTC	CARILLGPGTGETQYF
TRBJ2-5	-	TRBV7-8	-	TGTGCCAGCAGCTTATCCCTGCCACAAGAGACCCAGTACTTC	CASSLSLPQETQYF
TRBJ1-2	-	TRBV12-3/TRBV12-4	many	TGTGCCAGCAGTACAGGCATCTATGGCTACACCTTC	CASSTGIYGYTF
TRBJ1-1	-	TRBV5-1	many	TGCGCCAGCCACCCGGCGTCCGGGATTTTTACTAAGGTAGGGAACACTGAAGCTTTCTTT	CASHPASGIFTKVGNTEAFF
TRBJ2-1	-	TRBV10-3	-	TGTGCCATCAGTGAGGACTATGAGCAGTTCTTC	CAISEDYEQFF
TRBJ1-1	-	TRBV18	-	TGTGCCAGCTCACCCGTGAGAGAAGCTTTCTTT	CASSPVREAFF
TRBJ1-1	-	TRBV7-9	once	TGTGCCAGCAGCCTGGGGCAGGGGAACACTGGAGCTTTCTTT	CASSLGQGNTGAFF
TRBJ2-7	-	TRBV24-1	once	TGTGCCACCAGTGTATCCGGGGGGCCCACCTACGAGCAGTACTTC	CATSVSGGPTYEQYF
TRBJ2-7	-	TRBV20-1	-	TGCAGTGCTCCCCAAAGCCCCAAATACTCCTACGAGCAGTACTTC	CSAPQSPKYSYEQYF
TRBJ1-1	-	TRBV29-1	-	TGCAGCGTTCGGGGGGGGAACACTGAAGCTTTCTTT	CSVRGGNTEAFF